Given below is one T cell receptor (beta chain) in context. Its antigen is still unknown. Primers included in the PCR were 60 Vbeta and 13 Jbeta primers. Profiled with immunoSEQ multiplex PCR; TCRdb holds only in-frame clones, not every one. The sample yields approximately 37,000 clones, approximately 82% seen once. This CDR3 is built from 13 residues. Trimming cost V 3 bases and J 7 bases; bases outside gene matches: 2. Per germline, CDR1 MNHNS and CDR2 SASEGT. The sample is drawn from a study of cytomegalovirus exposure and HLA in healthy donors. Study outcomes and limitations: Reportedly, TCR beta sequences accurately predicted HLA-A and HLA-B alleles in most subjects.

This chain joins TRBV6-1 and TRBJ1-5, with 8 bases matching TRBD1. The receptor's source is a young woman in good health and CMV-seropositive. The sequencing sample was made of PBMCs. The CDR3 DNA sequence: TGTGCCAGCAGTGACAGGGGGCGACAGCCCCAGCATTTT. This sequence encodes CASSDRGRQPQHF.